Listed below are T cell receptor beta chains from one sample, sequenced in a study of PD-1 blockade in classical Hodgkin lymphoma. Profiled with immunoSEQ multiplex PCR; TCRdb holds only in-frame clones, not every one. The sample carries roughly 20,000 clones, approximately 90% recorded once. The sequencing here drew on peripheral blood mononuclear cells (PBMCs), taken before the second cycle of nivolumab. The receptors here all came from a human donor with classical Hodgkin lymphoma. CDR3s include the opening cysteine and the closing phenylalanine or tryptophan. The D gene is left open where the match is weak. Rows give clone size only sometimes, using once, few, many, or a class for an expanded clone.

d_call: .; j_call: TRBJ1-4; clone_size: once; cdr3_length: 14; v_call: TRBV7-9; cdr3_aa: CASSLGGAGEKLFF; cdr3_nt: TGTGCCAGCAGCTTGGGGGGGGCTGGCGAAAAACTGTTTTTT
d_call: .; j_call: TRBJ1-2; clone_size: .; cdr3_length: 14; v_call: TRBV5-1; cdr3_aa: CASSLNQGGYGYTF; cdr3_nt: TGCGCCAGCAGCTTGAATCAGGGCGGCTATGGCTACACCTTC
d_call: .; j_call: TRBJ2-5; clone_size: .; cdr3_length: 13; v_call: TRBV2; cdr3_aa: CASSGWRGETQYF; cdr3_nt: TGTGCCAGCAGTGGGTGGCGGGGAGAGACCCAGTACTTC
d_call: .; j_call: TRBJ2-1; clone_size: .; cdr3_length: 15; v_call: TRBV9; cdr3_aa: CASSVDHNYYNEQFF; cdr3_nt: TGTGCCAGCAGCGTAGATCATAACTACTACAATGAGCAGTTCTTC
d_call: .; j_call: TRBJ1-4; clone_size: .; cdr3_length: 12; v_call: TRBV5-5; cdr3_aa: CASSLEVEKLFF; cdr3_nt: TGTGCCAGCAGCCTGGAAGTTGAAAAACTGTTTTTT
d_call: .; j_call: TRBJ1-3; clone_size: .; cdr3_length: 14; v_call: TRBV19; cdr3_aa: CASSIYLPGNTIYF; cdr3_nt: TGTGCCAGTAGTATTTATCTCCCTGGAAACACCATATATTTT
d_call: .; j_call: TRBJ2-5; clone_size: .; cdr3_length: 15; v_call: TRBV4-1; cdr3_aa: CASSRRTASQETQYF; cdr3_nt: TGCGCCAGCAGCCGAAGGACAGCCTCCCAAGAGACCCAGTACTTC
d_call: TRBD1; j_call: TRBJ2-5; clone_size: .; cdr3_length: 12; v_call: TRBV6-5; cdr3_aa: CATTRGRETQYF; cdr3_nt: TGTGCCACCACCAGGGGGCGAGAGACCCAGTACTTC
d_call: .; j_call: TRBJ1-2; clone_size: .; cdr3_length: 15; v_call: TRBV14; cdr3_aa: CASSQAQGPVDGYTF; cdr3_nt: TGTGCCAGCAGCCAAGCACAGGGCCCGGTTGATGGCTACACCTTC
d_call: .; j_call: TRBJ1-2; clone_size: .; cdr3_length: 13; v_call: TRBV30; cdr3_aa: CAWSGHGVYGYTF; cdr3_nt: TGTGCCTGGAGTGGTCATGGGGTCTATGGCTACACCTTC
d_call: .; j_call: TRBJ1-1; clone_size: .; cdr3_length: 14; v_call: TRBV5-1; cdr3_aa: CASSLAPANTEAFF; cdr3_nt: TGCGCCAGCAGCTTGGCCCCAGCGAACACTGAAGCTTTCTTT
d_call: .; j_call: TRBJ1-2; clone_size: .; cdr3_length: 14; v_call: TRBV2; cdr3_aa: CASIGLWELYGYTF; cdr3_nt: TGTGCCAGCATCGGGTTATGGGAACTCTATGGCTACACCTTC
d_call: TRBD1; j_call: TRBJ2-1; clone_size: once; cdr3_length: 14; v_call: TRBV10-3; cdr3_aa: CAISVLGQGSEQFF; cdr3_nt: TGTGCCATCAGTGTTCTAGGACAGGGGTCTGAGCAGTTCTTC
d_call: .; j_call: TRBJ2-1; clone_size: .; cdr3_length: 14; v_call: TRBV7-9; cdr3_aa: CASSLGWGESEQFF; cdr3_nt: TGTGCCAGCAGCTTAGGGTGGGGGGAGAGTGAGCAGTTCTTC
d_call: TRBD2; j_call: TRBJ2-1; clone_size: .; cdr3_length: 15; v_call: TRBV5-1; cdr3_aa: CASSMTSGSYNEQFF; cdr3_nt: TGCGCCAGCAGCATGACTAGCGGATCTTACAATGAGCAGTTCTTC
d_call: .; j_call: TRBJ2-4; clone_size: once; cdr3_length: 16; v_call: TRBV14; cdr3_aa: CASSQFAELAKNIQYF; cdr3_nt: TGTGCCAGCAGCCAGTTCGCAGAGTTAGCCAAAAACATTCAGTACTTC
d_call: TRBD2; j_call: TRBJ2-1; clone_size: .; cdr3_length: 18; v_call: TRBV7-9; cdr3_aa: CASSPSGTSGGSYNEQFF; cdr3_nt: TGTGCCAGCAGCCCCTCCGGGACTAGCGGGGGTTCCTACAATGAGCAGTTCTTC
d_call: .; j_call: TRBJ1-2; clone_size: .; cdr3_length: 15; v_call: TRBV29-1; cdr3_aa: CSVEDTSESAYGYTF; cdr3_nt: TGCAGCGTTGAAGACACCTCCGAGAGCGCATATGGCTACACCTTC
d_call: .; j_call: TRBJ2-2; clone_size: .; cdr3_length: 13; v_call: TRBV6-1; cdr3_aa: CASNRTPTGELFF; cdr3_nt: TGTGCCAGCAATCGGACACCCACCGGGGAGCTGTTTTTT
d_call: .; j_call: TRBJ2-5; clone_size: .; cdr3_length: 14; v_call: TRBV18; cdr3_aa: CASSPGARGETQYF; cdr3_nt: TGTGCCAGCTCCCCAGGGGCCAGGGGAGAGACCCAGTACTTC